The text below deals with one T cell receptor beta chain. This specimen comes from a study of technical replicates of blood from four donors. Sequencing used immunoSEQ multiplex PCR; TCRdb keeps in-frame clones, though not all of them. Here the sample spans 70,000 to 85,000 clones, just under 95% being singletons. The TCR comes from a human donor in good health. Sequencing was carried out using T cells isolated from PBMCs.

Here the CDR3 DNA reads TGTGCCAGCAGCTCCCCCGACAGGGTCGGTACAGATACGCAGTATTTT. Translation: CASSSPDRVGTDTQYF. The V gene is TRBV13, the J gene TRBJ2-3, with 7 bases fitting TRBD1. V trimming: 4 bases; J trimming: 3 bases; junction bases outside the gene matches: 10. This CDR3 is 16 amino acids long. Germline V lookup: CDR1 PRHDT, CDR2 FYEKMQ (reference sequence).